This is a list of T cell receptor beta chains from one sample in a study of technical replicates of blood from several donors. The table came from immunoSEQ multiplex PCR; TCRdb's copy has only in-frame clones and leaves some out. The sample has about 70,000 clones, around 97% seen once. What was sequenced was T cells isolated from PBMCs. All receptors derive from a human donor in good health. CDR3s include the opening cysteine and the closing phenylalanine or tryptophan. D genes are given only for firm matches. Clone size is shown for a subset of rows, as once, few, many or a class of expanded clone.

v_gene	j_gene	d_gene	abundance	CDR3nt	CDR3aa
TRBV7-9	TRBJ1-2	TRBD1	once	TGTGCCAGCAGCCAGACAGGGGGGAACTATGGCTACACCTTC	CASSQTGGNYGYTF
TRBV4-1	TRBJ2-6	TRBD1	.	TGCGCCAGCAGCCAGATTTACAGGGGATCTGGGGCCAACGTCCTGACTTTC	CASSQIYRGSGANVLTF
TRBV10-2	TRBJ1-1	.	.	TGCGCCAGCAGTGAGTCAATAGACGGGGATCGGCCGGCCGCTTTCTTT	CASSESIDGDRPAAFF
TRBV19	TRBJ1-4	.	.	TGTGCCAGTAGTATAGGACAGACTAATGAAAAACTGTTTTTT	CASSIGQTNEKLFF
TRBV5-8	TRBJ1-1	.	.	TGTGCCAGCAGCTTGGGTGCCCTACCGGGAGCTTTCTTT	CASSLGALPGAFF
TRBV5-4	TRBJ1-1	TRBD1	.	TGTGCCAGCAGCTCCCTTAGACAGGGGGCAGACACTGAAGCTTTCTTT	CASSSLRQGADTEAFF
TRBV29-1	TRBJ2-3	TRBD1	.	TGCAGCGCCATGACAGGGGGAGATACGCAGTATTTT	CSAMTGGDTQYF
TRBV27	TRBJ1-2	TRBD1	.	TGTGCCAGCAGTTTATCGCGAACAGGGGATGCCTATGGCTACACCTTC	CASSLSRTGDAYGYTF
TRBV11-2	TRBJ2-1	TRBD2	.	TGTGCCAGCAGCTTATCGGCGGGAGGGAATTACAATGAGCAGTTCTTC	CASSLSAGGNYNEQFF
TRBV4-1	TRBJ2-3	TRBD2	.	TGCGCCAGCAGCCAAGAAATCTCGGGGGGTGCGATCACAGATACGCAGTATTTT	CASSQEISGGAITDTQYF
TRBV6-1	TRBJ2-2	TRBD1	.	TGTGCCAGCAGTGAAAGAGGACAGGGGGCGGTCGGGGAGCTGTTTTTT	CASSERGQGAVGELFF
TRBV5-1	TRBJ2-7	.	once	TGCGCCAGCAGTGCCGACAGTTTTTCCTACGAGCAGTACTTC	CASSADSFSYEQYF
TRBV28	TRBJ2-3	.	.	TGTGCCAGCAGCCTCAGCACAGATACGCAGTATTTT	CASSLSTDTQYF
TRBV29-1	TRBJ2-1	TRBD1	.	TGCAGCCTTGACAGGGCCAATGAGCAGTTCTTC	CSLDRANEQFF
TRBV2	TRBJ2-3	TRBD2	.	TGTGCCAGCAGTGTCGCGGGAGGGTTTAACACAGATACGCAGTATTTT	CASSVAGGFNTDTQYF
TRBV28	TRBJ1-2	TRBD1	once	TGTGCCAGCAGCCCGGGACAGGGGGGAGGCTACACCTTC	CASSPGQGGGYTF
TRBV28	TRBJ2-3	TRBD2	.	TGTGCCAGCAGTTTAATGATTCCGGGAGGCGGCACAGATACGCAGTATTTT	CASSLMIPGGGTDTQYF
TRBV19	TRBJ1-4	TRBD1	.	TGTGCCAGTAGTCCCCGACAGGGGGAAAAACTGTTTTTT	CASSPRQGEKLFF
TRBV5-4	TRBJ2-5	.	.	TGTGCCAGCAGCAAAGGGGCTGGGGAGACCCAGTACTTC	CASSKGAGETQYF
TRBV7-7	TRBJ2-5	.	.	TGTGCTAGCAGCTTGGGGACTCAACCGCAAGAGACCCAGTACTTC	CASSLGTQPQETQYF
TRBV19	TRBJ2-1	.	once	TGTGCCAGTAACGCCAATTCGGGACTGGGATTCAATGAGCAGTTCTTC	CASNANSGLGFNEQFF
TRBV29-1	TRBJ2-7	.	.	TGCAGCGTTGGGCAGAACTCCTACGAGCAGTACTTC	CSVGQNSYEQYF
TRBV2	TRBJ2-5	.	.	TGTGCCAGCCGCCCTTCAGGCACCCCCCAAGAGACCCAGTACTTC	CASRPSGTPQETQYF
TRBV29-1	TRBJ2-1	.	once	TGCAGCGTTGGTGGAGGGTTTTACAATGAGCAGTTCTTC	CSVGGGFYNEQFF
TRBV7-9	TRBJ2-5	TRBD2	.	TGTGCCAGCAGCACCCGGACTAGCGGTCTCCAAGAGACCCAGTACTTC	CASSTRTSGLQETQYF
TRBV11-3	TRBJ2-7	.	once	TGTGCCAGCAGCTTAGATCACAGACCCTACGAGCAGTACTTC	CASSLDHRPYEQYF
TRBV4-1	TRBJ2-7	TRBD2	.	TGCGCCAGCAAGGACCTAGCGGGAAGCTCCTACGAGCAGTACTTC	CASKDLAGSSYEQYF
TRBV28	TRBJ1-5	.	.	TGTGCCAGCAGTTTGCAGGACAATCAGCCCCAGCATTTT	CASSLQDNQPQHF
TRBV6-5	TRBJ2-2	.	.	TGTGCCAGCAGTTACTCAGGGACACCTCCTACCGGGGAGCTGTTTTTT	CASSYSGTPPTGELFF
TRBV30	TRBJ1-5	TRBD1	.	TGTGCCTGGAGTGAAGGGGACAGGGGGCTCAGCGGTCAGCCCCAGCATTTT	CAWSEGDRGLSGQPQHF
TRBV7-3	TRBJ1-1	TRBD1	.	TGTGCCAGCAGCCTGTCGACAGGGCTCGGGGCTTTCTTT	CASSLSTGLGAFF
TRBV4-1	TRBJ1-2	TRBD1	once	TGCGCCAGCAGCCAAGATCCCGGGACAGGGGTTCGCTACACCTTC	CASSQDPGTGVRYTF
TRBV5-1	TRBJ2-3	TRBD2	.	TGCGCCAGCAGCCCGACTAGCGGGGGGATGAGCACAGATACGCAGTATTTT	CASSPTSGGMSTDTQYF
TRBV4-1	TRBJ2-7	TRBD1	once	TGCGCCAGCAGCCCGGGACAGGGGACGACCTACGAGCAGTACTTC	CASSPGQGTTYEQYF
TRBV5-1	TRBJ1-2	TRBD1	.	TGCGCCAGCAGCTTGGACAGGGGGCTCGCTAGTTATGGCTACACCTTC	CASSLDRGLASYGYTF
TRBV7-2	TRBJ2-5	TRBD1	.	TGTGCCAGCAGCCCCAACGGACAGGGTCAAGAGACCCAGTACTTC	CASSPNGQGQETQYF
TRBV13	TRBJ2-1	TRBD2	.	TGTGCCAGCAGCCAGAGCGGGGAAGGGACGAATGAGCAGTTCTTC	CASSQSGEGTNEQFF
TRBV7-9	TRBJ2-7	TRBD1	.	TGTGCCAGCAGCATTACAGGGGGAGGCAACGAGCAGTACTTC	CASSITGGGNEQYF
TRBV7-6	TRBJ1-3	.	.	TGTGCCAGCAGCTTAGCCCCCGCGGGCCGGGGGGGAAACACCATATATTTT	CASSLAPAGRGGNTIYF
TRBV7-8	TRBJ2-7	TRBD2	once	TGTGCCAGCAGCCCCCCGGGACTAGCTCACGAGCAGTACTTC	CASSPPGLAHEQYF
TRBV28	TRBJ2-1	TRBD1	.	TGTGCCAGCAGTAGGGGACAGGACAATGAGCAGTTCTTC	CASSRGQDNEQFF
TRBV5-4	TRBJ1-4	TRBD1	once	TGTGCCAGCGGATCTGGACAGGGAAATGAAAAACTGTTTTTT	CASGSGQGNEKLFF
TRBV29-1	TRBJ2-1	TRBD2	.	TGCAGCGCGGGACTAGCGGGGCCCAATGAGCAGTTCTTC	CSAGLAGPNEQFF
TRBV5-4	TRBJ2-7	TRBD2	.	TGTGCCAGCAGCTTGGAACCGGGACTAGGAGACCGCGAGCAGTACTTC	CASSLEPGLGDREQYF
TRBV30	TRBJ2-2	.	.	TGTGCCGGGGGGGACAGGACTTTCACCGGGGAGCTGTTTTTT	CAGGDRTFTGELFF
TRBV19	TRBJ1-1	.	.	TGTGCCAGTAGCCCGACAGGGAACACTGAAGCTTTCTTT	CASSPTGNTEAFF
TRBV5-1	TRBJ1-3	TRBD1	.	TGCGCCAGCAGCCCCCTCGAGGGACAGGGGGCGAACACCATATATTTT	CASSPLEGQGANTIYF
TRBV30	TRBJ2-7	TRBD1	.	TGTGCCTGGGACAGGGGATACGAGCAGTACTTC	CAWDRGYEQYF
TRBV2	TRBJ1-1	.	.	TGTGCCAGCTGCCGGGGGTCTTCTATGAACACTGAAGCTTTCTTT	CASCRGSSMNTEAFF
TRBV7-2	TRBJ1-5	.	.	TGTGCCAGCAGCTTTTCCAGGGTGGGGCAGCCCCAGCATTTT	CASSFSRVGQPQHF
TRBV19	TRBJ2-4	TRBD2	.	TGTGCCAGTAGTATATCGACTAGCGGAAACATTCAGTACTTC	CASSISTSGNIQYF
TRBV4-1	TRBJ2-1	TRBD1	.	TGCGCCAGCAGCCTTCGGGACAGGGCAGAGGAGCAGTTCTTC	CASSLRDRAEEQFF
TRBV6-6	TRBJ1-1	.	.	TGTGCCAGCAGTCCACAGGGACCTGCGAACACTGAAGCTTTCTTT	CASSPQGPANTEAFF
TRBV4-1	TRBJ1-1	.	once	TGCGCCAGCAGCCAATCCCATCTACTGAACACTGAAGCTTTCTTT	CASSQSHLLNTEAFF
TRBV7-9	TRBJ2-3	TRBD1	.	TGTGCCAGCAGCTTAACGCTGACCGAGGGGGCCACAGATACGCAGTATTTT	CASSLTLTEGATDTQYF